This T cell receptor beta chain is drawn from a study of STAT3 mutations in large granular lymphocyte leukemia. At the level of the study: Among longitudinally sequenced T-LGLL patients, roughly half had canonical activating STAT3 mutations detected. More than half of T-LGLL patients received immunosuppressive therapy.

Whole-study results and caveats: Every T-LGLL patient had at least one immunodominant TCRbeta clonotype. In about 35% of the 18 patients, new TCR clonotypes emerged after therapy.

Some 41,000 productive templates were obtained per sample on average. TCRdb's copy holds only in-frame clones and misses some; the assay was immunoSEQ multiplex PCR. Of 35,000 to 40,000 clones in the sample, approximately 91% are singletons; the top ten hold about 0.46%. Germline V gene data show CDR1 as MNHEY and CDR2 as SVGAGI. The ends were cut back, 2 bases at V and 5 bases at J, with 15 bases in the middle. The CDR3 sequence is 16 residues long. A word on this clone: The target antigen is unknown.

The chain recombines TRBV6-5 with TRBJ2-2; no reliable D call. This sequence originates from a human donor with T large granular lymphocyte leukemia. Some clones in this sample may be carry-over from other donors' samples. The sample was PBMCs. CDR3 bases: TGTGCCAGCAGTTACACCATAGGGCACGGGACCGGGGAGCTGTTTTTT. This translates into CASSYTIGHGTGELFF.